These 5 T cell receptor beta chains were all obtained from the same sample, sequenced in a study of patients and donors after allogeneic stem cell transplantation. TCRdb called the RT-PCR reads again in MiXCR, with one record for every CDR3 protein. The data hold around 70,000 distinct CDR3 sequences, with about 26% observed a single time. What was sequenced was blood, either unsorted or a sorted T cell fraction (not recorded which). These receptors were collected from a human donor who was either an allogeneic HSCT recipient or a stem cell or donor lymphocyte infusion donor (not recorded which). It is not recorded whose cells these are; they may come from a transplant donor.

This sequence joins TRBV25-1 and TRBJ1-2; unclear D gene. Germline V gene sequence: CDR1 MGHDK, CDR2 SYGVNS. The CDR3 loop spans 14 amino acids. Trimming stripped 6 bases from V and 4 bases from J, with 15 bases between. In nucleotides, the CDR3 is TGTGCCAGCAGACCTTGGACGGACTTCTATGGCTACACCTTC. Translation: CASRPWTDFYGYTF.

This clonotype showed up many times. The chain joins TRBV20-1 to TRBJ1-5; D unclear. The CDR3 is 14 residues long. Germline-derived CDR1 and CDR2 are DFQATT and SNEGSKA (reference sequence). The V and J ends lost 1 base and 1 base respectively, with 8 bases between them. The CDR3 DNA sequence: TGCAGTGCTAGAGGAGGCCAGAGCAATCAGCCCCAGCATTTT. It encodes CSARGGQSNQPQHF.

This clonotype has only a few counts. The rearrangement links TRBV25-1 to TRBJ1-6; TRBD1 matches at 9 bases. The V gene end was trimmed by 4 bases and the J gene end by 7 bases; junction bases not matched to a gene: 2. The germline V gene has CDR1 MGHDK and CDR2 SYGVNS. The CDR3 runs to 14 residues. Here the CDR3 DNA reads TGTGCCAGCAGTGCCGGGACAGGGAATTCACCCCTCCACTTT. Translating it yields CASSAGTGNSPLHF.

The chain carries TRBV28 and TRBJ1-2; a weak D match, TRBD1 (6 bases). The V end was cut by 2 bases, the J end by 4 bases, with 8 bases between. Germline V CDR1 and CDR2: MDHEN, SYDVKM. There are 13 residues in the CDR3. CDR3 region: CASSLRGSYGYTF. In DNA, the CDR3 is TGTGCCAGCAGTTTAAGGGGGTCCTATGGCTACACCTTC.

This clonotype was found once. The rearrangement uses TRBV21-1 and TRBJ2-7; the table's D call, TRBD1, has no DNA check behind it. TRBV21-1 is tagged as a pseudogene. The CDR3 sequence is 15 residues long. The CDR3 bases are TGTGCCAGCAGCAAAGGAAGGACAGGGGCCTACGAGCAGTACTTC. Translated: CASSKGRTGAYEQYF.